The 31 T cell receptor beta chains below were found in one sample sequenced in a study of shared clonotypes between healthy human individuals. Profiling relied on immunoSEQ multiplex PCR, and the TCRdb table lists in-frame clones only, not all of them. The profile shows 330,000 or so clones, 70% to 75% of them singletons. Input material: memory CD4+ T cells sorted from blood. The subset denotes: CD45RA-negative fraction. These receptors all come from a man between 25 and 39 years old in good health.

V is TRBV6-5 and J is TRBJ1-5; D gene uncertain. The CDR3 is made up of 13 amino acids. The V and J ends lost 2 bases and 7 bases respectively, with 9 bases between them. Germline V gene lookup returns CDR1 MNHEY and CDR2 SVGAGI. CDR3 protein: CASSYERSQPQHF. The CDR3 nucleotides are TGTGCCAGCAGTTACGAAAGGAGCCAGCCCCAGCATTTT.

The chain uses TRBV28 and TRBJ1-4; 8 bases line up with TRBD1. The germline V gene encodes CDR1 MDHEN and CDR2 SYDVKM. The V segment lost 3 bases and the J segment 7 bases; nucleotides outside the gene matches: 4. The CDR3 loop spans 14 amino acids. In DNA, the CDR3 is TGTGCCAGCAGTTTCCAGGGGGCGAGTGAAAAACTGTTTTTT. Translated: CASSFQGASEKLFF.

This sequence joins TRBV29-1 and TRBJ2-1, with 7 positions matching TRBD1. Germline assignment: CDR1 SQVTM and CDR2 ANQGSEA. CDR3 size: 12 residues. The V and J ends lost 5 bases and 7 bases, in that order; junction bases with no gene match: 5. CDR3 in amino acids: CSVMDRWNEQFF. DNA of the CDR3: TGCAGCGTTATGGACAGGTGGAATGAGCAGTTCTTC.

V gene TRBV29-1 combines with J gene TRBJ2-7, with TRBD1 identical over 8 bases. The V segment lost 5 bases and the J segment 6 bases; nucleotides outside the gene matches: 6. Germline CDR1 SQVTM, CDR2 ANQGSEA. The CDR3 is made up of 12 amino acids. This chain's CDR3 is CSVRAGGAEQYF. Here the CDR3 DNA reads TGCAGCGTTAGAGCAGGGGGCGCCGAGCAGTACTTC.

The chain carries TRBV19 and TRBJ2-7; 8 bases agree with TRBD1. The length of the CDR3 is 14 residues. CDR1 and CDR2 from the germline V gene are LNHDA and SQIVND (reference sequence). The V gene end was trimmed by 4 bases and the J gene end by 5 bases; junction bases not matched to a gene: 7. This CDR3 reads CASSNRQGQDEQYF. CDR3 bases: TGTGCCAGTAGTAACCGACAGGGACAGGACGAGCAGTACTTC.

The chain employs TRBV5-1 and TRBJ2-1, with 8 bases aligning to TRBD2. The CDR3 has 15 residues. The ends lost 2 bases at V and 7 bases at J; junction bases unmatched: 8. Germline CDR1 is SGHRS and CDR2 is YFSETQ. The CDR3 reads CASSFRQRGWNEQFF. CDR3 in DNA: TGCGCCAGCAGCTTTAGACAGCGGGGGTGGAATGAGCAGTTCTTC.

V gene TRBV27 combines with J gene TRBJ2-7; D is uncertain. Germline V CDR1 and CDR2: MNHEY, SMNVEV (reference sequence). This CDR3 comprises 16 residues. V was cut by 0 bases and J by 1 base, with 13 bases left in between. DNA of the CDR3: TGTGCCAGCAGTTTATCCGCAGGTACCCTATCCTACGAGCAGTACTTC. Translated: CASSLSAGTLSYEQYF.

The chain uses TRBV4-2 and TRBJ2-7, with TRBD2 identical over 10 bases. Germline V lookup: CDR1 LGHNA, CDR2 YNFKEQ. The CDR3 spans 16 residues. The V segment lost 0 bases and the J segment 0 bases; nucleotides outside the gene matches: 2. The CDR3, as DNA: TGTGCCAGCAGCCAAGATGCTAGCGGGAGCTCCTACGAGCAGTACTTC. This sequence encodes CASSQDASGSSYEQYF.

This clone has just a few counts. The chain employs TRBV5-5 and TRBJ2-3; D gene unclear. Germline values: CDR1 SGHKS, CDR2 YYEKEE (reference sequence). Trimming stripped 7 bases from V and 6 bases from J, with 24 bases between. The CDR3 is 16 residues long. The CDR3 DNA follows: TGTGCCAGCGGCCAAAGGCTGAGGCTCACAGCGGATACGCAGTATTTT. Residues: CASGQRLRLTADTQYF.

This clone was seen more than once but under ten times. This chain connects TRBV10-1 to TRBJ2-3; D ambiguous. The CDR3 is 14 amino acids. Between the trimmed V and J ends, which lost 5 bases and 4 bases, there was a span of 13 bases. The germline V gene encodes CDR1 WNHNN and CDR2 SYGVQD (reference sequence). The CDR3 reads CASSPIGRADTQYF. The CDR3 coding sequence is TGCGCCAGCAGTCCGATCGGACGGGCAGATACGCAGTATTTT.

CDR3 in DNA: TGTGCCAGCAGAATCGGCAGGGCTGGAAACACCATATATTTT. This gives the protein CASRIGRAGNTIYF. This chain joins TRBV6-1 and TRBJ1-3, with a tentative D call TRBD1 (5 bases). The V end lost 6 bases, the J end lost 2 bases, and 11 bases lay between the germline ends. CDR1 is MNHNS and CDR2 is SASEGT in the germline V gene. CDR3 length: 14 amino acids.

The chain employs TRBV28 and TRBJ2-7; perhaps TRBD2 as D (6 bases). The V gene's germline CDR1 is MDHEN and CDR2 SYDVKM. Trimming took 2 bases from V and 6 from J, leaving 14 bases between them. This CDR3 has 14 amino acids. The CDR3 coding sequence is TGTGCCAGCAGTTTAGACCCTAGCGTAGCCGAGCAGTACTTC. It yields the protein CASSLDPSVAEQYF.

This clone appeared a few times. The genes are TRBV2 and TRBJ1-5; TRBD1 aligns across 10 bases. Germline loops: CDR1 SNHLY, CDR2 FYNNEI. The CDR3 runs 13 residues. The J segment lost 6 bases and the V segment lost 7 bases, leaving 3 bases of the junction unmatched. CDR3 DNA sequence: TGTGCCAGCACCGGGACAGGGGTTCAGCCCCAGCATTTT. It codes for CASTGTGVQPQHF.

V usage is TRBV2 and J usage is TRBJ2-5; D may correspond to TRBD1 or TRBD2 (6 bases each). V was cut by 6 bases and J by 7 bases, with 21 bases left in between. There are 15 residues in the CDR3. Germline V gives CDR1 SNHLY, CDR2 FYNNEI. CDR3 residues: CASSVLGGTSGTQYF. The CDR3 DNA sequence: TGTGCCAGCAGCGTGCTTGGGGGGACATCCGGGACCCAGTACTTC.

There are many counts of this clone. The chain is built from TRBV19 and TRBJ2-2; 7 bases map to TRBD2. Germline V lookup: CDR1 LNHDA, CDR2 SQIVND (reference sequence). Unmatched junction bases numbered 10, after V lost 5 bases and J lost 1 base. There are 17 residues in the CDR3. CDR3 protein: CASSPPLGGRNTGELFF. CDR3 bases: TGTGCCAGTAGTCCCCCGCTGGGGGGGAGGAACACCGGGGAGCTGTTTTTT. The variable domain in full, with the rest retrieved from reference TRBV19 and TRBJ2-2, is DGGITQSPKYLFRKEGQNVTLSCEQNLNHDAMYWYRQDPGQGLRLIYYSQIVNDFQKGDIAEGYSVSREKKESFPLTVTSAQKNPTAFYLCASSPPLGGRNTGELFFGEGSRLTVL.

J is TRBJ2-7 and V is TRBV5-1, with a possible D match to TRBD2 (5 bases). The CDR3 sequence is 13 residues long. CDR1 and CDR2 (germline): SGHRS, YFSETQ. The V end lost 4 bases, the J end lost 1 base, and 9 bases lay between the germline ends. CDR3 DNA: TGCGCCAGCAGCCGGGGTTCGTCCTACGAGCAGTACTTC. Amino acid sequence: CASSRGSSYEQYF.

This clone has more than one count but fewer than ten. The junction and the germline gene differ at one end; a read error may be behind it. The chain carries TRBV4-1 and TRBJ2-6; TRBD2 is a possible D gene (7 bases). Germline CDR1 MGHRA, CDR2 YSYEKL. This CDR3 spans 14 amino acids. CDR3 region: CASNQIHREGVLTF. The CDR3 DNA reads TGCGCCAGCAACCAAATCCACAGGGAGGGCGTCCTGACTTTC.

V and J are TRBV7-9 and TRBJ2-1; no clear D gene. CDR3 length: 14 amino acids. V was pared by 7 bases and J by 0 bases, with 10 bases between. The germline V gene has CDR1 SEHNR and CDR2 FQNEAQ (reference sequence). The CDR3 coding sequence is TGTGCCAGCACATGGGAAAGCTCCTACAATGAGCAGTTCTTC. The encoded protein is CASTWESSYNEQFF. Full variable domain (remainder filled in from reference TRBV7-9 and TRBJ2-1): DTGVSQNPRHKITKRGQNVTFRCDPISEHNRLYWYRQTLGQGPEFLTYFQNEAQLEKSRLLSDRFSAERPKGSFSTLEIQRTEQGDSAMYLCASTWESSYNEQFFGPGTRLTVL.

The chain links TRBV9 to TRBJ1-4; TRBD1 is a possible D gene (5 bases). CDR3 length equals 12 residues. Germline V gene data show CDR1 as SGDLS and CDR2 as YYNGEE. Trimming removed 4 bases at V and 7 bases at J, with 8 bases between. Here the CDR3 DNA reads TGTGCCAGCAGCACCCAGGGTGAAAAACTGTTTTTT. The encoded protein is CASSTQGEKLFF.

The chain has TRBV10-3 and TRBJ2-7; D is ambiguous. Trimming shortened V by 4 bases and J by 6 bases, and 7 bases separated the two germline ends. The CDR3 is 11 amino acids. Germline-derived CDR1 and CDR2 are ENHRY and SYGVKD. CDR3 residues: CAISAQSEQYF. The CDR3 DNA follows: TGTGCCATCAGTGCCCAGAGCGAGCAGTACTTC.

The DNA for the CDR3 is TGCAGCGTTGAACGGCACAGCCAAGAGACCCAGTACTTC. It codes for CSVERHSQETQYF. V gene TRBV29-1 combines with J gene TRBJ2-5; D remains unclear. Germline V gene data show CDR1 as SQVTM and CDR2 as ANQGSEA. Between the trimmed V and J ends, which lost 2 bases and 1 base, there was a span of 8 bases. CDR3 size: 13 residues.

The V call is TRBV5-8, the J call TRBJ1-2, with no clear D. V was clipped by 3 bases and J by 1 base, with 7 bases between them. Per the germline V gene, CDR1 is SGHTS and CDR2 is YDEGEE. The CDR3 contains 13 residues. Here the CDR3 reads CASSSYNNYGYTF. Written as DNA, the CDR3 is TGTGCCAGCAGCTCTTACAATAACTATGGCTACACCTTC.

The chain is built from TRBV7-9 and TRBJ2-7, with a possible D match to TRBD1 (6 bases). The CDR3 contains 15 residues. CDR1 and CDR2 (germline): SEHNR, FQNEAQ (reference sequence). V was shortened by 3 bases and J by 5 bases, with 17 bases between the two germline ends. The CDR3 here is CASSLMGALRNEQYF. CDR3 coding DNA: TGTGCCAGCAGCTTGATGGGGGCCCTAAGGAACGAGCAGTACTTC. Full variable domain (rest looked up from reference TRBV7-9 and TRBJ2-7): DTGVSQNPRHKITKRGQNVTFRCDPISEHNRLYWYRQTLGQGPEFLTYFQNEAQLEKSRLLSDRFSAERPKGSFSTLEIQRTEQGDSAMYLCASSLMGALRNEQYFGPGTRLTVT.

Details on this clone: The same CDR3 is also encoded by other DNA sequences in this sample. The gene calls are TRBV11-2 and TRBJ1-2; possibly TRBD1 for D (5 bases). This CDR3 comprises 13 residues. V lost 2 bases, J lost 4 bases, and 8 bases lay in between. Germline loops: CDR1 SGHAT, CDR2 FQNNGV. CDR3 sequence (DNA): TGTGCCAGCAGCTTAAGACAGACCTATGGCTACACCTTC. This gives the protein CASSLRQTYGYTF.

V gene TRBV21-1 combines with J gene TRBJ2-2; whether TRBD2, the table's D call, matches the DNA was not checked. TRBV21-1 constitutes a pseudogene. The CDR3 covers 15 residues. CDR3 amino acids: CALLGGLTNTGELFF. CDR3 nucleotide sequence: TGTGCTCTCCTGGGCGGGTTGACGAACACCGGGGAGCTGTTTTTT.

This clone occurred a few times. The same CDR3 is also encoded by other DNA sequences in this sample. The chain carries TRBV5-1 and TRBJ1-1; D call uncertain. This CDR3 has 11 residues. Trimming stripped 5 bases from V and 6 bases from J, with 8 bases between. Germline V lookup: CDR1 SGHRS, CDR2 YFSETQ. DNA of the CDR3: TGCGCCAGCAGGGTAGACTCTGAAGCTTTCTTT. Residues: CASRVDSEAFF.

This clone was counted between two and nine times. V and J are TRBV19 and TRBJ1-1; D possibly corresponds to TRBD1 (6 bases). The V gene lost 5 bases and the J gene lost 7 bases, with 14 bases spanning the gap. Germline CDR1 is LNHDA and CDR2 is SQIVND (reference sequence). This CDR3 comprises 13 residues. The CDR3 reads CASSLVQGREAFF. CDR3 bases: TGTGCCAGTAGTCTCGTACAGGGACGTGAAGCTTTCTTT.

This chain joins TRBV5-4 and TRBJ2-7, with TRBD1 as a possible D gene (6 bases). V was pared by 4 bases and J by 5 bases, with 16 bases between. Germline V gives CDR1 SGHNT, CDR2 YYREEE (reference sequence). This CDR3 region has 14 residues. CDR3 in DNA: TGTGCCAGCAGCCATAACAGGGTTTCAGACGAGCAGTACTTC. Amino acids: CASSHNRVSDEQYF. Together with reference TRBV5-4 and TRBJ2-7, the CDR3 gives the full variable domain: ETGVTQSPTHLIKTRGQQVTLRCSSQSGHNTVSWYQQALGQGPQFIFQYYREEENGRGNFPPRFSGLQFPNYSSELNVNALELDDSALYLCASSHNRVSDEQYFGPGTRLTVT.

The count of this clone is one. This sequence joins TRBV28 and TRBJ2-4, with a weak D call TRBD1 (5 bases). Per the germline V gene, CDR1 is MDHEN and CDR2 is SYDVKM. The germline V and J ends were trimmed by 4 bases and 3 bases, with 13 bases remaining between them. This CDR3 is built from 15 residues. The CDR3 DNA reads as TGTGCCAGCAGTTCATCAGGGTATGACAAAAACATTCAGTACTTC. It specifies CASSSSGYDKNIQYF.

The chain uses TRBV6-5 and TRBJ2-7; D remains unclear. Germline lookup yields CDR1 MNHEY and CDR2 SVGAGI. The CDR3 has 11 amino acids. The V end lost 2 bases, the J end lost 9 bases, and 8 bases lay between the germline ends. The CDR3 sequence: CASSYLERQYF. The CDR3 nucleotides are TGTGCCAGCAGTTACCTGGAGAGGCAGTACTTC.

V gene TRBV28 combines with J gene TRBJ2-1, with 9 bases lining up with TRBD2. The CDR3 spans 15 residues. Germline loops: CDR1 MDHEN, CDR2 SYDVKM. J lost 6 bases, V lost 2 bases, and 5 bases had no gene match. The CDR3 DNA is TGTGCCAGCAGTTTAGGGACTAGCAGAACCAATGAGCAGTTCTTC. This sequence encodes CASSLGTSRTNEQFF.